The 8 T cell receptor beta chains below were found in one sample sequenced in a study of TIL therapy for anti-PD-1-resistant metastatic lung cancer. Sequencing used immunoSEQ v3. Generated by immunoSEQ multiplex PCR, the TCRdb table keeps only in-frame clones and is missing some. The profile covers about 47,000 clones, with around 85% appearing a single time and approximately 5% taken by the ten largest. As to time point: pre-treatment sample, taken before nivolumab and TIL therapy. Source: blood, taken at baseline. These receptors were collected from a person aged 25-85 years with non-small cell lung cancer.

This sequence joins TRBV10-3 and TRBJ1-1, with D possibly matching TRBD1 (6 bases). Germline CDR1 ENHRY, CDR2 SYGVKD. With 10 bases removed from V and 6 bases from J, the gap between germline ends came to 18 bases. The length of the CDR3 is 13 residues. The CDR3 region is CATEDSFSAEAFF. Written as DNA, the CDR3 is TGTGCCACCGAGGACAGTTTCAGCGCTGAAGCTTTCTTT.

This rearrangement joins TRBV7-2 to TRBJ2-3; D might be TRBD2 (5 bases). The V end lost 2 bases, the J end lost 5 bases, and 11 bases lay between the germline ends. Germline assignment: CDR1 SGHTA and CDR2 FQGNSA. The length of the CDR3 is 14 residues. The CDR3 reads CASSLPLGRDTQYF. Here the CDR3 DNA reads TGTGCCAGCAGCTTACCACTAGGCAGAGATACGCAGTATTTT.

The chain joins TRBV3-1 (or the pseudogene TRBV3-2) to TRBJ2-3, with TRBD2 matching 9 bases. Germline assignment: CDR1 LGHDT and CDR2 YNNKEL (reference sequence). The CDR3 length is 22 residues. J gave up 0 bases and V 1 base, and 20 bases lay outside the gene matches. The CDR3 coding sequence is TGTGCCAGCAGCCAAGTGGGTAGCGGGGGCCCAGAGAGGAGGACTAGCACAGATACGCAGTATTTT. It yields the protein CASSQVGSGGPERRTSTDTQYF.

This clone was counted between two and nine times. The rearrangement joins TRBV4-2 to TRBJ1-5; D is undetermined. The V gene lost 0 bases and the J gene lost 7 bases, with 4 bases spanning the gap. This CDR3 contains 12 residues. Germline-derived CDR1 and CDR2 are LGHNA and YNFKEQ. CDR3 coding DNA: TGTGCCAGCAGCCAAGATCCCCAGCCCCAGCATTTT. Its protein is CASSQDPQPQHF.

The sample holds a few counts of this clone. A junction end diverges from the germline sequence, so it may reflect a read error. The gene calls are TRBV7-7 and TRBJ1-1; a possible D gene is TRBD1 (6 bases). CDR3 size: 16 residues. Germline CDR1 reads SSHAT; CDR2 reads FNYEAQ (reference sequence). The chain's CDR3 is CASSPLPGHLNTEAFF. The DNA of the CDR3 is TGTGCTAGCAGCCCACTCCCGGGACACCTGAACACTGAAGCTTTCTTT.

The genes are TRBV7-2 and TRBJ2-1; 8 bases align to TRBD2. V was pared by 3 bases and J by 0 bases, with 7 bases of the junction left unmatched. This CDR3 has 17 amino acids. The V gene's germline CDR1 is SGHTA and CDR2 FQGNSA. The CDR3 loop reads CASSFPGLVSSYNEQFF. CDR3 DNA: TGTGCCAGCAGCTTCCCGGGACTAGTGAGCTCCTACAATGAGCAGTTCTTC. The variable domain in full, completed from reference TRBV7-2 and TRBJ2-1, reads GAGVSQSPSNKVTEKGKDVELRCDPISGHTALYWYRQSLGQGLEFLIYFQGNSAPDKSGLPSDRFSAERTGGSVSTLTIQRTQQEDSAVYLCASSFPGLVSSYNEQFFGPGTRLTVL.

CDR3 sequence: CASGTGRYNEQFF. The CDR3, as DNA: TGTGCCAGCGGGACAGGGCGATACAATGAGCAGTTCTTC. The V and J genes are TRBV19 and TRBJ2-1; TRBD1 matches 9 bases. This CDR3 has 13 residues. Germline values: CDR1 LNHDA, CDR2 SQIVND (reference sequence). V lost 9 bases and J lost 4; bases outside the gene matches: 4.

The V call is TRBV24-1, the J call TRBJ2-7, with D possibly being TRBD1 or TRBD2 (6 bases each). Trimming left V 3 bases short and J 3 bases short, with 20 bases between. The germline V gene encodes CDR1 KGHDR and CDR2 SFDVKD. The CDR3 runs 17 residues. Here the CDR3 reads CATSDAGGDTRSYEQYF. The CDR3 region has the DNA TGTGCCACCAGTGATGCCGGAGGGGACACACGGAGCTACGAGCAGTACTTC.